A selection of T cell receptor beta chains follows, all from one sample in a study of T cell changes during pregnancy in multiple sclerosis. Clones were sequenced by immunoSEQ multiplex PCR, and TCRdb holds only the in-frame ones, with some missing. The table has around 41,000 clones, roughly nine tenths seen once. Here the sequenced sample was CD4+ T cells from peripheral blood mononuclear cells, taken in the third trimester of pregnancy. Receptor source: a female donor in good health, enrolled as a control in a pregnancy study. CDR3s include the opening cysteine and the closing phenylalanine or tryptophan. The D gene is left open where the match is weak. Size is stated for part of the rows, as once, few or many counts, or as a class when the clone is expanded.

abundance,v_gene,d_gene,j_gene,CDR3nt,CDR3aa
NA,TRBV30,NA,TRBJ1-1,TGTGCCTGGAGACCACAAATGAACACTGAAGCTTTCTTT,CAWRPQMNTEAFF
NA,TRBV29-1,TRBD1,TRBJ2-5,TGCAGCGTCTCCGGGACAGGGGACCCGCAAGAGACCCAGTACTTC,CSVSGTGDPQETQYF
NA,TRBV7-2,NA,TRBJ2-5,TGTGCCAGCAGCTTTAGCGGAGCGGCGACGTTCTCGGCGACCCAGTACTTC,CASSFSGAATFSATQYF
NA,TRBV30,TRBD2,TRBJ2-7,TGTGCCTGGAGTCTGGGGGGGGGACGCGAGCAGTACTTC,CAWSLGGGREQYF
NA,TRBV15,NA,TRBJ1-5,TGTGCCACCAGCAGAGATCGACGGGTTCAGCCCCAGCATTTT,CATSRDRRVQPQHF
NA,TRBV10-2,NA,TRBJ2-3,TGCGCCAGCAGTGAAGGGGGGGGCCTGGGGGATACGCAGTATTTT,CASSEGGGLGDTQYF
NA,TRBV11-2,TRBD1,TRBJ2-7,TGTGCCAGCAGCTTAGTTGCCGGGACAGGGGCCTACGAGCAGTACTTC,CASSLVAGTGAYEQYF
NA,TRBV6-6,TRBD1,TRBJ1-1,TGTGCCAGCAGCCCGGGACAGATCAACACTGAAGCTTTCTTT,CASSPGQINTEAFF
NA,TRBV6-1,NA,TRBJ1-1,TGTGCCAGCAGTGGCACAGGGATTACTGAAGCTTTCTTT,CASSGTGITEAFF
NA,TRBV2,TRBD1,TRBJ1-5,TGTGCCAGCAGTCTGGACAGGGGTGATCAGCCCCAGCATTTT,CASSLDRGDQPQHF
NA,TRBV7-2,NA,TRBJ2-1,TGTGCCAGCAGCTCCTCGTCCTACAATGAGCAGTTCTTC,CASSSSSYNEQFF
NA,TRBV2,TRBD1,TRBJ2-5,TGTGCCAGCCAGGGACAGAAAGAGACCCAGTACTTC,CASQGQKETQYF
NA,TRBV9,TRBD2,TRBJ2-7,TGTGCCAGCAGCGTAGGGGCGGGAGTCGGGGGCGAGCAGTACTTC,CASSVGAGVGGEQYF
once,TRBV11-1,NA,TRBJ2-1,TGTGCCAGCGGCGCAGGGGGGTCCTACAATGAGCAGTTCTTC,CASGAGGSYNEQFF